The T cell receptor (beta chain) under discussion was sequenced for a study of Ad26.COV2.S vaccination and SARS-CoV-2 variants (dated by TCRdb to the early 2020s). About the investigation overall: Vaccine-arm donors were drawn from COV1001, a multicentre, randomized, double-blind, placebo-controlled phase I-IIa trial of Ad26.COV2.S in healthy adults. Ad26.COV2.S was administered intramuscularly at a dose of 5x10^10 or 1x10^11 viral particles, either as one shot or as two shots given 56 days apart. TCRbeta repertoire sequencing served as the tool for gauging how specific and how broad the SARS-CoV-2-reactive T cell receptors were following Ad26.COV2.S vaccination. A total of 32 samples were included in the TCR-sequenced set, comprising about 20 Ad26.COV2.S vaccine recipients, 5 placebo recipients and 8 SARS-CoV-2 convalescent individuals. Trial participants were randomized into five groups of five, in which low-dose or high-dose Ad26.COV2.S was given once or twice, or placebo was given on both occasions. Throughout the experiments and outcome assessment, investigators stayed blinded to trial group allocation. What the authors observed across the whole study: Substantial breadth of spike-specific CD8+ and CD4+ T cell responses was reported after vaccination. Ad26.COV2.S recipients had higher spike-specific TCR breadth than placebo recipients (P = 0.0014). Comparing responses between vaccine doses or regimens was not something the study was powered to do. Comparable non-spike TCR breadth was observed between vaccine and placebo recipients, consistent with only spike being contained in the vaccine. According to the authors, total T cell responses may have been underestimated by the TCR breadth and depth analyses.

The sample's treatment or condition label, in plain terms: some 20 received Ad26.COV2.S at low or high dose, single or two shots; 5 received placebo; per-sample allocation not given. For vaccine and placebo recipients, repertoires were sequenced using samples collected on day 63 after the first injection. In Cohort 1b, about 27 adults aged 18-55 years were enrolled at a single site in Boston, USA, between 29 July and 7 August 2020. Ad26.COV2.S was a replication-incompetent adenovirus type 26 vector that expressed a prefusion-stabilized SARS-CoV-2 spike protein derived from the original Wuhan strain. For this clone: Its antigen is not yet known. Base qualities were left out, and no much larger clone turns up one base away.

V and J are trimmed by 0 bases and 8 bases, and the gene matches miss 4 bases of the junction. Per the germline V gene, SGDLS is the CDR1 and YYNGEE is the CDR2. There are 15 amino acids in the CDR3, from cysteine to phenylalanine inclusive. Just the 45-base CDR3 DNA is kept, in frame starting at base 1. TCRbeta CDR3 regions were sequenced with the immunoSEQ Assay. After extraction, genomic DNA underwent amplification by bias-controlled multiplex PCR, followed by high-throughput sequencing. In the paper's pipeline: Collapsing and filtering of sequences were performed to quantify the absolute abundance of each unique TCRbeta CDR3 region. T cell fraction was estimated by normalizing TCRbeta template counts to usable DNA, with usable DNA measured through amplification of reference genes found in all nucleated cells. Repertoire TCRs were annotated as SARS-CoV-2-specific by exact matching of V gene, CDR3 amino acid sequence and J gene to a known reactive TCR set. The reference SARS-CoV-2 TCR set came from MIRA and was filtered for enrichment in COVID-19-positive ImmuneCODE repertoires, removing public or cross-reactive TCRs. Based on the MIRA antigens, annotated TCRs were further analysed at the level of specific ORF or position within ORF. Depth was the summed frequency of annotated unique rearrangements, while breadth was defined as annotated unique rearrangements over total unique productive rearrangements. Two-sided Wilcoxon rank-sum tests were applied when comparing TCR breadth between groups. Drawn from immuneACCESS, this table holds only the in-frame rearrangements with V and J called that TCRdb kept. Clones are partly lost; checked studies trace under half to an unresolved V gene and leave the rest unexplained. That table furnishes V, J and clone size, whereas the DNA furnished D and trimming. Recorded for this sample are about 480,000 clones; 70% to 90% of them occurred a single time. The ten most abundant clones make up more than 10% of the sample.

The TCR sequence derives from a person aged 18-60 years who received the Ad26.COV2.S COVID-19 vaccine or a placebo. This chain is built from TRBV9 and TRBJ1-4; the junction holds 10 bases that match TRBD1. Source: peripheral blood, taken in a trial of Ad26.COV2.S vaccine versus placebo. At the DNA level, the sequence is TGTGCCAGCAGCGTAGGGGGACAGGGGACCGAAAAACTGTTTTTT. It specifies CASSVGGQGTEKLFF.